This T cell receptor beta chain was observed in a study of T cell responses to AZD1222 COVID-19 vaccine. Assay used: immunoSEQ multiplex PCR; TCRdb lists only in-frame clones, some missing. The repertoire consists of around 120,000 clones, with about 85% occurring once and the leading ten covering under 2.5%. This clone was detected a few times. This CDR3 has 13 residues. Per germline, CDR1 SGHTS and CDR2 YDEGEE. Trimming stripped 1 base from V and 8 bases from J, with 12 bases between. The chain carries TRBV5-8 and TRBJ1-2; a possible D gene is TRBD1 (6 bases). This clonotype originated in an adult who received the AZD1222 COVID-19 vaccine. The material was peripheral blood, obtained 28 days after the second AZD1222 dose. CDR3 sequence: CASSLYREYGYTF. CDR3 nucleotides: TGTGCCAGCAGCTTGTACAGGGAGTACGGCTACACCTTC.